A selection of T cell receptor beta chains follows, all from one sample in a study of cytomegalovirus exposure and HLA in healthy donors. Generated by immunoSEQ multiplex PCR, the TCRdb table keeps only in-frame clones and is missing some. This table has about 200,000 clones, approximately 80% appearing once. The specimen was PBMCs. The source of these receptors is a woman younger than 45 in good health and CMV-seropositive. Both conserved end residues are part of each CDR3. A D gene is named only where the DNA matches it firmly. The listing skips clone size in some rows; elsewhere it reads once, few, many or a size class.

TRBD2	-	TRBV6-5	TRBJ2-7	CASRAAGGNEQYF	TGTGCCAGCAGAGCCGCGGGGGGGAACGAGCAGTACTTC
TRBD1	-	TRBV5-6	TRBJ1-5	CASSFNRDRNQPQHF	TGTGCCAGCAGCTTCAATCGGGACAGGAATCAGCCCCAGCATTTT
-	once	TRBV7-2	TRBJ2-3	CASSPAGFPDTQYF	TGTGCCAGCAGCCCGGCGGGATTTCCAGATACGCAGTATTTT
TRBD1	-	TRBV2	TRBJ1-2	CASSLDRGRVHGYTF	TGTGCCAGCAGCTTAGACAGGGGGCGCGTGCATGGCTACACCTTC
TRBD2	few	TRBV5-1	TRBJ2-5	CASSLASGGRVEETQYF	TGCGCCAGCAGCTTGGCCTCGGGCGGGAGAGTGGAAGAGACCCAGTACTTC
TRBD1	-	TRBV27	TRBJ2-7	CASSLTGGPYEQYF	TGTGCCAGCAGTCTTACAGGGGGCCCCTACGAGCAGTACTTC
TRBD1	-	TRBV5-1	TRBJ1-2	CASSSPGTGGANGYTF	TGCGCCAGCAGCTCCCCCGGGACAGGGGGCGCAAATGGCTACACCTTC
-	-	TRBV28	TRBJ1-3	CASRTPQGSGNTIYF	TGTGCCAGCAGGACCCCCCAGGGCTCTGGAAACACCATATATTTT
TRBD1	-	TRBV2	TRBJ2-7	CASSDRVSAYEQYF	TGTGCCAGCAGCGACAGGGTATCGGCCTACGAGCAGTACTTC
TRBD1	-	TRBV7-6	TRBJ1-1	CASSQRQGGGGTEAFF	TGTGCCAGCAGCCAAAGACAGGGAGGAGGGGGGACTGAAGCTTTCTTT
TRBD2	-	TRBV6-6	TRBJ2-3	CASSYGGLALDTQYF	TGTGCCAGCAGTTACGGGGGACTAGCATTAGATACGCAGTATTTT
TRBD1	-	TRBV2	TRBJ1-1	CASVPDRALGTMNTEAFF	TGTGCCAGCGTCCCGGACAGGGCCCTTGGGACGATGAACACTGAAGCTTTCTTT
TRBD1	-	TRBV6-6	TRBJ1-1	CASRETGDNTEAFF	TGTGCCAGCAGAGAGACAGGGGACAACACTGAAGCTTTCTTT
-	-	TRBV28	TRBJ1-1	CASSLWSTGDTEAFF	TGTGCCAGCAGTTTATGGTCCACGGGGGACACTGAAGCTTTCTTT
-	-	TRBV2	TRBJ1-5	CASSESAGIIRPQHF	TGTGCCAGCAGTGAATCTGCGGGGATCATTCGGCCCCAGCATTTT
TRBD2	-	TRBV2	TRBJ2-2	CASGGLAGVTGELFF	TGTGCCAGCGGTGGACTAGCGGGAGTTACCGGGGAGCTGTTTTTT
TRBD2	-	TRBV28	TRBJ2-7	CASSFPLAGTYEQYF	TGTGCCAGCAGTTTCCCCCTAGCGGGGACCTACGAGCAGTACTTC
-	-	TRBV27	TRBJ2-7	CASSPPLGGPFYEQYF	TGTGCCAGCAGCCCCCCCCTAGGGGGACCCTTCTACGAGCAGTACTTC
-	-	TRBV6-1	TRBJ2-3	CASSRLEDTQYF	TGTGCCAGCAGCCGATTAGAAGATACGCAGTATTTT
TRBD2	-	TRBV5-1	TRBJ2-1	CASSPMLAGPLDEQFF	TGCGCCAGCAGCCCAATGCTAGCGGGGCCTCTCGATGAGCAGTTCTTC
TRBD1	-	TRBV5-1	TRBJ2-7	CASSFQSGQGAYEQYF	TGCGCCAGCAGCTTTCAGTCGGGACAGGGGGCCTACGAGCAGTACTTC
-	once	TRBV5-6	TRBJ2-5	CASSGAGRGQETQYF	TGTGCCAGCAGCGGGGCGGGGAGGGGGCAAGAGACCCAGTACTTC